The present entry profiles one TCR beta chain with its context. Here immunoSEQ multiplex PCR was the method, and the copy in TCRdb shows in-frame clones only, minus some. Of some 73,000 clones listed, 94% are singletons. These data come from a study of control samples from healthy donors and cancer patients. This sequence originates from a woman aged 40 to 50 in good health. Sequenced input: blood.

CDR3 sequence (DNA): TGTGCCAGCAGTTTCGGAGGGGGGCCCTATAGCAATCAGCCCCAGCATTTT. Its protein product is CASSFGGGPYSNQPQHF. The V gene is TRBV27, the J gene TRBJ1-5, with TRBD1 as a possible D gene (6 bases). This CDR3 has 17 amino acids. CDR1 is MNHEY and CDR2 is SMNVEV in the germline V gene (reference sequence). Trimming took 3 bases from V and 0 from J, leaving 15 bases between them.